This T cell receptor (beta chain) is drawn from a study of blood T cell repertoires in COVID-19. The method was immunoSEQ multiplex PCR; TCRdb's version includes in-frame clones alone and lacks a portion of them. The profile shows about 190,000 clones, about 88% of them singletons. Germline CDR1 reads SGHDN; CDR2 reads FVKESK. This CDR3 comprises 16 residues. Trimming cost V 7 bases and J 4 bases, with 22 bases left between them. Sequencing used peripheral blood. The source of this sequence is a man aged 30 to 39 with active or convalescent COVID-19. This chain connects TRBV14 to TRBJ1-2; no firm D call. The CDR3 sequence is CASTIGRITGSYGYTF. DNA for the CDR3: TGTGCCAGCACCATAGGGCGGATTACCGGGAGCTATGGCTACACCTTC.